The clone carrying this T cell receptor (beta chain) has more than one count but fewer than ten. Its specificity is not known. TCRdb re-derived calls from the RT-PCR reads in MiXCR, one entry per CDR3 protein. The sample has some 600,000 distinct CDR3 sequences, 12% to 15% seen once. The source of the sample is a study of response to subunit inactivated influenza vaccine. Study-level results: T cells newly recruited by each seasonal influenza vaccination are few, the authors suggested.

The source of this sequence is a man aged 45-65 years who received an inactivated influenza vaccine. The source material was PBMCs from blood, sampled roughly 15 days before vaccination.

The CDR3 spells CASGRDRRNYEQYF. The CDR3 DNA reads as TGCGCCAGCGGGAGGGACAGGAGAAACTACGAGCAGTACTTC. This chain uses TRBV5-1 with TRBJ2-7; D possibly corresponds to TRBD1 (8 bases). The CDR3 is 14 residues long. Trimming left V 7 bases short and J 3 bases short, with 17 bases between. Per germline, CDR1 SGHRS and CDR2 YFSETQ.